These T cell receptor beta chains were read from a single sample in a study of blood T cell repertoires in COVID-19. Libraries were prepared by immunoSEQ multiplex PCR; TCRdb keeps only in-frame clonotypes and omits some of them. The data contain 260,000 or so clones, about nine tenths of them singletons. Specimen: PBMCs or T cells enriched from blood (not recorded which). The receptors were gathered from a young man who had recovered from COVID-19. The CDR3 runs from the conserved cysteine through the conserved F or W. D genes are given only for firm matches. A row's size may be missing; if present it is once, few, many or a size class.

j_gene,abundance,d_gene,v_gene,CDR3aa,CDR3nt
TRBJ1-6,.,.,TRBV11-3,CASSWTAPNSPLHF,TGTGCCAGCAGCTGGACAGCCCCTAATTCACCCCTCCACTTT
TRBJ2-3,.,TRBD1,TRBV12-3/TRBV12-4,CASSFRGPDTQYF,TGTGCCAGCAGTTTTAGGGGGCCAGATACGCAGTATTTT
TRBJ2-1,.,TRBD2,TRBV19,CASSILFPLAGVVNEQFF,TGTGCCAGTAGTATACTTTTCCCCCTAGCGGGAGTAGTGAATGAGCAGTTCTTC
TRBJ2-7,.,TRBD1,TRBV18,CASSPTGEEQYF,TGTGCCAGCTCACCGACAGGGGAAGAGCAGTACTTC
TRBJ2-5,.,.,TRBV5-5,CASSLSTGTETQYF,TGTGCCAGCAGCTTGTCTACAGGGACGGAGACCCAGTACTTC
TRBJ1-2,.,TRBD1,TRBV12-3/TRBV12-4,CASSVTGYGYTF,TGTGCCAGCAGTGTGACAGGGTATGGCTACACCTTC
TRBJ1-1,.,.,TRBV3-1/TRBV3-2,CASTVGGKAFF,TGTGCCAGCACCGTGGGGGGGAAAGCTTTCTTT
TRBJ2-1,.,.,TRBV25-1,CASSPGTFYNEQFF,TGTGCCAGTTCCCCCGGGACTTTCTACAATGAGCAGTTCTTC
TRBJ2-1,.,TRBD1,TRBV7-6,CASSLAPGQGGYNEQFF,TGTGCCAGCAGCTTAGCGCCGGGACAGGGGGGATACAATGAGCAGTTCTTC
TRBJ1-1,.,TRBD1,TRBV19,CASSIDPDYQGEVMNTEAFF,TGTGCCAGTAGTATAGACCCCGACTATCAGGGGGAGGTCATGAACACTGAAGCTTTCTTT
TRBJ1-5,.,.,TRBV19,CASSQTESNQPQHF,TGTGCCAGTAGCCAGACAGAAAGCAATCAGCCCCAGCATTTT
TRBJ1-6,.,TRBD1,TRBV5-1,CASSWGDRYNSPLHF,TGCGCCAGCAGCTGGGGGGACAGATATAATTCACCCCTCCACTTT
TRBJ1-4,.,TRBD1,TRBV12-5,CASGLTGANEKLFF,TGTGCTAGTGGTTTAACAGGGGCTAATGAAAAACTGTTTTTT
TRBJ1-2,.,.,TRBV27,CASSSGTKLNYGYTF,TGTGCCAGCAGTTCCGGGACAAAGCTCAACTATGGCTACACCTTC
TRBJ1-5,.,.,TRBV18,CASSETPSNQPQHF,TGTGCCAGCTCAGAGACACCCAGCAATCAGCCCCAGCATTTT
TRBJ2-1,.,TRBD2,TRBV7-9,CASSLISGRVGEQFF,TGTGCCAGCAGCTTAATTAGCGGGAGGGTAGGGGAGCAGTTCTTC
TRBJ1-1,few,.,TRBV5-1,CASSRRSGTEAFF,TGCGCCAGCAGCCGGAGATCGGGGACTGAAGCTTTCTTT
TRBJ1-2,.,.,TRBV14,CASSQAQGYGYTF,TGTGCCAGCAGCCAAGCGCAGGGTTACGGCTACACCTTC
TRBJ2-7,once,.,TRBV11-3,CASSYTPGLGSYEQYF,TGTGCCAGCAGCTATACTCCGGGACTGGGCTCCTACGAGCAGTACTTC
TRBJ1-2,.,.,TRBV6-5,CASSNVKRYGYTF,TGTGCCAGCTCCAACGTAAAGCGCTATGGCTACACCTTC
TRBJ2-7,.,TRBD1,TRBV7-6,CASSLETGKGYEQYF,TGTGCCAGCAGCTTAGAGACAGGGAAGGGGTACGAGCAGTACTTC
TRBJ2-3,.,.,TRBV7-6,CASSLGRGGRSTDTQYF,TGTGCCAGCAGCTTGGGGAGGGGGGGCCGAAGTACGGATACGCAGTATTTT
TRBJ2-7,.,.,TRBV4-1,CASSQEEQNYEQYF,TGCGCCAGCAGCCAAGAAGAACAAAACTACGAGCAGTACTTC
TRBJ1-2,.,TRBD1,TRBV5-8,CASSLEDWTGGDGYTF,TGTGCCAGCAGCTTGGAGGACTGGACAGGGGGGGATGGCTACACCTTC
TRBJ1-2,.,.,TRBV18,CASSDQGHGYTF,TGTGCCAGCTCTGACCAGGGGCATGGCTACACCTTC
TRBJ2-1,.,.,TRBV18,CASSPSGVSYNEQFF,TGTGCCAGCTCACCCTCAGGGGTATCCTACAATGAGCAGTTCTTC
TRBJ1-4,.,.,TRBV7-2,CASSLAPGVNEKLFF,TGTGCCAGCAGCTTAGCACCGGGAGTGAATGAAAAACTGTTTTTT
TRBJ1-5,.,.,TRBV4-1,CASSQDRGQGLGQPQHF,TGCGCCAGCAGCCAAGATCGAGGGCAGGGGCTGGGTCAGCCCCAGCATTTT
TRBJ2-7,.,TRBD1,TRBV5-1,CASSNRDSYEQYF,TGCGCCAGCAGCAACCGGGACAGCTACGAGCAGTACTTC
TRBJ2-3,.,.,TRBV6-6,CASTLAGTDTQYF,TGTGCCAGCACCCTAGCCGGGACAGATACGCAGTATTTT
TRBJ2-3,once,TRBD2,TRBV3-1/TRBV3-2,CASSQGLAGGGRNTQYF,TGTGCCAGCAGCCAAGGCCTAGCGGGAGGGGGCCGGAATACGCAGTATTTT
TRBJ2-7,.,.,TRBV18,CASSPGTQSSYEQYF,TGTGCCAGCTCACCCGGGACTCAAAGCTCCTACGAGCAGTACTTC
TRBJ2-3,few,TRBD2,TRBV6-4,CASSEGAGEVDTQYF,TGTGCCAGCAGTGAAGGAGCGGGGGAGGTAGATACGCAGTATTTT
TRBJ1-6,.,.,TRBV27,CASSPRAPGYNSPLHF,TGTGCCAGCAGTCCGAGAGCCCCGGGATATAATTCACCCCTCCACTTT
TRBJ2-5,.,.,TRBV10-3,CAISRGLGETQYF,TGTGCCATCAGCCGCGGGCTCGGGGAGACCCAGTACTTC
TRBJ2-3,.,TRBD2,TRBV9,CASSVGLASTDTQYF,TGTGCCAGCAGCGTGGGACTAGCCAGCACAGATACGCAGTATTTT
TRBJ2-1,many,TRBD2,TRBV4-2,CASSSETSGSPNEQFF,TGTGCCAGCAGCTCCGAGACTAGCGGGAGTCCCAATGAGCAGTTCTTC
TRBJ2-3,.,.,TRBV9,CASSTPGEGTQYF,TGTGCCAGCAGCACCCCGGGGGAAGGTACGCAGTATTTT
TRBJ1-1,.,.,TRBV27,CASLDGMNTEAFF,TGTGCCAGCCTGGACGGGATGAACACTGAAGCTTTCTTT
TRBJ2-3,.,.,TRBV5-1,CASSLALNTDTQYF,TGCGCCAGCAGCTTGGCTCTAAACACAGATACGCAGTATTTT
TRBJ2-3,.,TRBD1,TRBV27,CASSFRQGGDTQYF,TGTGCCAGCAGTTTTAGACAGGGGGGAGATACGCAGTATTTT
TRBJ1-2,.,.,TRBV28,CASSLSTAGGYGYTF,TGTGCCAGCAGTTTAAGTACAGCGGGCGGCTATGGCTACACCTTC
TRBJ1-1,.,.,TRBV9,CASSARGENTEAFF,TGTGCCAGCAGCGCCCGAGGAGAGAACACTGAAGCTTTCTTT
TRBJ1-1,few,.,TRBV5-1,CASRRDTEAFF,TGCGCCAGCCGGCGGGACACTGAAGCTTTCTTT
TRBJ2-3,.,TRBD1,TRBV5-6,CASSPGTGTSDTQYF,TGTGCCAGCAGCCCCGGGACAGGGACTTCAGATACGCAGTATTTT
TRBJ1-4,.,.,TRBV6-1,CASSESMSLLGEKLFF,TGTGCCAGCAGTGAAAGTATGAGCCTGCTCGGTGAAAAACTGTTTTTT
TRBJ2-7,.,TRBD2,TRBV11-3,CASRQTSGSSYEQYF,TGTGCCAGCAGGCAGACTAGCGGATCCTCCTACGAGCAGTACTTC
TRBJ1-4,.,.,TRBV3-1/TRBV3-2,CASSQGQSNEKLFF,TGTGCCAGCAGCCAAGGACAGTCTAATGAAAAACTGTTTTTT
TRBJ1-1,.,.,TRBV12-5,CASGLSSGWGTEAFF,TGTGCTAGTGGTTTGAGTTCGGGGTGGGGCACTGAAGCTTTCTTT
TRBJ1-1,.,.,TRBV10-3,CAISELSWDTMNTEAFF,TGTGCCATCAGTGAGCTCTCCTGGGACACCATGAACACTGAAGCTTTCTTT
TRBJ1-1,.,TRBD1,TRBV12-5,CASGSNPGGGNTEAFF,TGTGCTAGTGGCTCAAATCCAGGGGGCGGGAACACTGAAGCTTTCTTT
TRBJ2-4,.,.,TRBV19,CASTTGITLAKNIQYF,TGTGCCAGTACCACGGGAATAACCTTAGCCAAAAACATTCAGTACTTC
TRBJ2-2,once,.,TRBV28,CATGTGELFF,TGTGCCACCGGTACCGGGGAGCTGTTTTTT
TRBJ1-3,.,.,TRBV10-3,CAISRQTTYFGNTIYF,TGTGCCATCAGCAGGCAGACGACCTACTTTGGAAACACCATATATTTT
TRBJ1-3,.,.,TRBV6-5,CASSDGLSGNTIYF,TGTGCCAGCAGCGACGGACTCTCTGGAAACACCATATATTTT